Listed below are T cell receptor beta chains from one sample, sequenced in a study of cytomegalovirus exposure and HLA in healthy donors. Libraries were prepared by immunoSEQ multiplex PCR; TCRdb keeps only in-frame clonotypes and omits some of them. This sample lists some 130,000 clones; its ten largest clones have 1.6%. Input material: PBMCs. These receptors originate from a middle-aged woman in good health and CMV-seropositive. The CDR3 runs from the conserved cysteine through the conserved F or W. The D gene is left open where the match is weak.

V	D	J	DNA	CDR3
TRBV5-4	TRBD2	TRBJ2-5	TGTGCCAGCAGCCCCCGACTAGCGGGAGCGGAGACCCAGTACTTC	CASSPRLAGAETQYF
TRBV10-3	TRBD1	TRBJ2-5	TGTGCCATCATGCCGGGACAGCAAGAGACCCAGTACTTC	CAIMPGQQETQYF
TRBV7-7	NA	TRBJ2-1	TGTGCCAGCAGCTCGGGTCACGAAGGTGGTGAGCAGTTCTTC	CASSSGHEGGEQFF
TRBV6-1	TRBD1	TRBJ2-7	TGTGCCAGCAGGGGGTACAGGGGATCTGACGAGCAGTACTTC	CASRGYRGSDEQYF
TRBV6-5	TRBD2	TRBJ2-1	TGTGCCAGCAGTTACTCCGGACTAGAGGGTGATGAGCAGTTCTTC	CASSYSGLEGDEQFF
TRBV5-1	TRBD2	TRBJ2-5	TGCGCCAGCAGCTCTATAGCGGGAGAGCAGACCCAGTACTTC	CASSSIAGEQTQYF
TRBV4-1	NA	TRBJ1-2	TGCGCCAGCGGCCAAGACATCAGGGACACCTACTATGGCTACACCTTC	CASGQDIRDTYYGYTF
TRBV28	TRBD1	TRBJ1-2	TGTGCCAGCAGTTTAATGGGTGGACAGGGTGCTAACTATGGCTACACCTTC	CASSLMGGQGANYGYTF
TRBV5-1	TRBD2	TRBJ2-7	TGCGCCAGCAGCGCCGGGACTAGCGGGAGCGCTGGCGAGCAGTACTTC	CASSAGTSGSAGEQYF
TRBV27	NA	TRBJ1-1	TGTGCCAGCAGGTCACAGGGTAGGGACACTGAAGCTTTCTTT	CASRSQGRDTEAFF
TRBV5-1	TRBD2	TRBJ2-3	TGCGCCAGCAGCTTGAGAAGCGGGAGTATCTCAGATACGCAGTATTTT	CASSLRSGSISDTQYF
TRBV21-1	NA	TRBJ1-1	TGTGCCAGCAGCATCGGGACAGGGGATGCTGAAGCTTTCTTT	CASSIGTGDAEAFF
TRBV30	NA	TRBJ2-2	TGTGCCTGGAAGGTAAACAGCTTAAACACCGGGGAGCTGTTTTTT	CAWKVNSLNTGELFF
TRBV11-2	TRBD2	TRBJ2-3	TGTGCCAGCAGTCCACTAGCGGGAGTGGAATATACGCAGTATTTT	CASSPLAGVEYTQYF
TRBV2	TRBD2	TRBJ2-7	TGTGCCAGCAGCGTAGCGGGAGGGAGGGACGAGCAGTACTTC	CASSVAGGRDEQYF
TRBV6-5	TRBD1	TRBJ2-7	TGTGCCAGCAGTTACTCTGGGACAGGGAGTCGGGAGCAGTACTTC	CASSYSGTGSREQYF
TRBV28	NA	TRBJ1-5	TGTGCCAGCAGTTTGTACAGGGAAGTGGGTCAGCCCCAGCATTTT	CASSLYREVGQPQHF
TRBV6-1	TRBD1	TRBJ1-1	TGTGCCAGCAGTGAAGGAGGGACAGGGGGCACTGAAGCTTTCTTT	CASSEGGTGGTEAFF
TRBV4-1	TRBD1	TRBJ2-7	TGCGCCAGCAGCCAAGTTTCTTTACAGGGGTCAACACTCTACGAGCAGTACTTC	CASSQVSLQGSTLYEQYF
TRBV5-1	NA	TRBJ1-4	TGCGCCAGCAGCTTGGGAGGTAATGAAAAACTGTTTTTT	CASSLGGNEKLFF
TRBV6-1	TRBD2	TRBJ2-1	TGTGCCAGCAGTGCGGCGCTGGCGGGAGGGATAGATGAGCAGTTCTTC	CASSAALAGGIDEQFF
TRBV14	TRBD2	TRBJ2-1	TGTGCCAGCAGCCCGGGAGGTTGGGCGGGCGCTGAAGAGCAGTTCTTC	CASSPGGWAGAEEQFF
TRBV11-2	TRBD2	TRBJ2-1	TGTGCCAGCAGCTTAAGGTACGGGGGGGCCTACAATGAGCAGTTCTTC	CASSLRYGGAYNEQFF
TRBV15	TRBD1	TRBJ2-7	TGTGCCACCAATGACAGGGGGCGCGACGAGCAGTACTTC	CATNDRGRDEQYF
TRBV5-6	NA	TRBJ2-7	TGTGCCAGCCATAAACAGGGTAGTACTAGGGACTCCTACGAGCAGTACTTC	CASHKQGSTRDSYEQYF
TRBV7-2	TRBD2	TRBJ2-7	TGTGCCAGCAGCTTAATCCTAGCGGGAGTTTACGAGCAGTACTTC	CASSLILAGVYEQYF
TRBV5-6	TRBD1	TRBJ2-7	TGTGCCAGCAGCTTTAAAGATTGGGACAGGGGTGCCGAGCAGTACTTC	CASSFKDWDRGAEQYF
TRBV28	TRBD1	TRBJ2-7	TGTGCCAGCAGTTTATCCTTACCCCAGGGGGCCTACGAGCAGTACTTC	CASSLSLPQGAYEQYF
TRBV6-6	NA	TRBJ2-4	TGTGCCAGCAGTTATTCAGAACCTCGCAAAAACATTCAGTACTTC	CASSYSEPRKNIQYF
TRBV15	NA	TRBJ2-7	TGTGCCACCAGCAGAGATAAGGGGGGACTACCTAAATACGAGCAGTACTTC	CATSRDKGGLPKYEQYF
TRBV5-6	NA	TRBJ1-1	TGTGCCACCCGAGAGTGGGGGGACACTGAAGCTTTCTTT	CATREWGDTEAFF
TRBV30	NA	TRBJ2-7	TGTGCCTGGAGTGTTGCAGGAAACTACGAGCAGTACTTC	CAWSVAGNYEQYF
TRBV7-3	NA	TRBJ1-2	TGTGCCAGCAGCTTAGGGGGGGACGGGACTCGCTATGGCTACACCTTC	CASSLGGDGTRYGYTF
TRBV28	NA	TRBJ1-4	TGTGCCAGCCTCGCCTTCCAGGGGAGAGAAGAAAAACTGTTTTTT	CASLAFQGREEKLFF
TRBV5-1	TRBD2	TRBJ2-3	TGCGCCACCAGACTAGCAGGAGATACGCAGTATTTT	CATRLAGDTQYF
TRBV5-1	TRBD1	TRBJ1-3	TGCGCCAGCAGCTTGGAGACAGGGTCTAGTGGAAACACCATATATTTT	CASSLETGSSGNTIYF
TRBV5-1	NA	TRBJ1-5	TGCGCCAGCAGCTTGACCGGGTACAGCAATCAGCCCCAGCATTTT	CASSLTGYSNQPQHF
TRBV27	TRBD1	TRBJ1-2	TGTGCCAGCAGTTTGACAGGGTCGGTCTATGGCTACACCTTC	CASSLTGSVYGYTF
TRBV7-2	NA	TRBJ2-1	TGTGCCAGCACCTCGGACTGGAGTTATGAGCAGTTCTTC	CASTSDWSYEQFF
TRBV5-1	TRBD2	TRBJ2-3	TGCGCCAGCAGCTGGGCGGGGGGGAGCACAGATACGCAGTATTTT	CASSWAGGSTDTQYF
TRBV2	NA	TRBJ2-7	TGTGCCAGCGGGACTTCCTTCTCCTACGAGCAGTACTTC	CASGTSFSYEQYF
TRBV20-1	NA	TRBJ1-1	TGCAGTGGGGCGAACACTGAAGCTTTCTTT	CSGANTEAFF
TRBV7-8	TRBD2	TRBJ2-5	TGTGCCAGCAGTTCAGGGAAGGGAGGGGAGACCCAGTACTTC	CASSSGKGGETQYF
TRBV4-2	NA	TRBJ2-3	TGTGCCAGCAGCCAAGAACTAGGTACGCAGTATTTT	CASSQELGTQYF
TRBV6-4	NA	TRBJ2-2	TGTGCCAGCAGTGCCGGGACTCTCGACACCGGGGAGCTGTTTTTT	CASSAGTLDTGELFF
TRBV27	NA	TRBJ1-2	TGTGCCAGCAGTCAGGACAAAAGGTCGGGCTACACCTTC	CASSQDKRSGYTF
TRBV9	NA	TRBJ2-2	TGTGCCAGCAGCGTAGTAGGAGCCGGGGAGCTGTTTTTT	CASSVVGAGELFF
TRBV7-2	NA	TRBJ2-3	TGTGCCAGCAGCTCTCGAGGCAAAGGCACAGATACGCAGTATTTT	CASSSRGKGTDTQYF
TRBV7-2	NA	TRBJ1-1	TGTGCCAGCAGCTTAGCCTTGGAGACTGAAGCTTTCTTT	CASSLALETEAFF
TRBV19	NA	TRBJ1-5	TGTGCCAGTAGTATAGAAGGAGAGAGGCCCCAGCATTTT	CASSIEGERPQHF
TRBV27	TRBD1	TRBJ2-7	TGTGCCAGCAGTCGCGCCTCCGGGACAGGGGTCTCCTACGAGCAGTACTTC	CASSRASGTGVSYEQYF
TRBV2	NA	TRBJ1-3	TGTGCCAGCAGTGAAGACTTTGTTGGAAACACCATATATTTT	CASSEDFVGNTIYF
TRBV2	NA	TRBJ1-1	TGTGCCAGCAGTGATTCGCGGTACACTGAAGCTTTCTTT	CASSDSRYTEAFF
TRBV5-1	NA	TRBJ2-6	TGCGCCAGCAGCTTGTTTAACCGAAGAGCCTCTGGGGCCAACGTCCTGACTTTC	CASSLFNRRASGANVLTF
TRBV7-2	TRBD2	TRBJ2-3	TGTGCCAGCAGCTTAGCAGCGGGAGTATCGGATACGCAGTATTTT	CASSLAAGVSDTQYF
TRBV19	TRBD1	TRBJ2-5	TGTGCCAGTAGTTTGGGACAGGGGAAGGAGACCCAGTACTTC	CASSLGQGKETQYF
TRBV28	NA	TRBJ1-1	TGTGCCAGCAGTTTACCAGGGACTGAAGCTTTCTTT	CASSLPGTEAFF
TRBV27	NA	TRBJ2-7	TGTGCCAGCAGTTTATTTAGGGGCTACGAGCAGTACTTC	CASSLFRGYEQYF
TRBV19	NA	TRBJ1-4	TGTGCCAGTAGTGTGACCGGGACACGGGAAAAACTGTTTTTT	CASSVTGTREKLFF